The 16 T cell receptor beta chains below were found in one sample sequenced in a study of blood T cell repertoires in COVID-19. Sequenced by immunoSEQ multiplex PCR; TCRdb stores in-frame clones only, minus some. The sample lists approximately 200,000 clones, roughly 87% occurring once. Sequenced sample: PBMCs or T cells enriched from blood (not recorded which). The receptors originated from a woman younger than 45 who had recovered from COVID-19.

The chain recombines TRBV27 with TRBJ2-7, with TRBD2 matching over 8 bases. The CDR3 covers 14 residues. The trim removed 8 bases at V and 2 bases at J, leaving 8 bases unmatched. Per germline, CDR1 MNHEY and CDR2 SMNVEV (reference sequence). CDR3 DNA sequence: TGTGCCAGCCGGAGCGGGAGTCCTACCTACGAGCAGTACTTC. Translation gives CASRSGSPTYEQYF.

This clone occurred a few times. V is TRBV20-1 and J is TRBJ2-7, with D maybe TRBD2 (6 bases). V was shortened by 3 bases and J by 2 bases, with 11 bases between the two germline ends. This CDR3 region has 13 residues. Germline assignment: CDR1 DFQATT and CDR2 SNEGSKA (reference sequence). The CDR3 protein is CSASRRDPYEQYF. For the CDR3, the DNA is TGCAGTGCTAGTAGGCGGGACCCCTACGAGCAGTACTTC.

The chain couples TRBV24-1 to TRBJ2-1; 13 bases are a match to TRBD2. This CDR3 comprises 16 residues. Germline lookup yields CDR1 KGHDR and CDR2 SFDVKD. V trimming: 5 bases; J trimming: 8 bases; junction bases outside the gene matches: 8. In DNA, the CDR3 is TGTGCCACCAGTGCCCTAACTAGCGGGGGGGGCTATGAGCAGTTCTTC. Translated: CATSALTSGGGYEQFF.

The V and J genes are TRBV25-1 and TRBJ1-5; 7 bases align to TRBD1. The CDR3 is made up of 17 amino acids. Germline V gene data show CDR1 as MGHDK and CDR2 as SYGVNS. The V gene end was trimmed by 8 bases and the J gene end by 7 bases; junction bases not matched to a gene: 20. In nucleotides, the CDR3 is TGTGCCAGCCACCGGTATGACCCAGGGGGACGGGGGCAGCCCCAGCATTTT. As protein: CASHRYDPGGRGQPQHF.

J is TRBJ1-5 and V is TRBV5-6; TRBD1 agrees at 8 bases. The CDR3 totals 15 residues. Losses at the gene ends were 4 bases for V and 3 bases for J; bases not matched to a gene: 6. CDR1 and CDR2 from the germline V gene are SGHDT and YYEEEE. The CDR3 DNA follows: TGTGCCAGCAGCCGACAGGGACAGGACAATCAGCCCCAGCATTTT. The encoded protein is CASSRQGQDNQPQHF.

The chain has TRBV15 and TRBJ2-4; 8 nucleotides agree with TRBD2. With V trimmed by 5 bases and J by 7 bases, 13 bases remained unmatched. Germline CDR1 reads LNHNV; CDR2 reads YYDKDF (reference sequence). The length of the CDR3 is 16 residues. The CDR3 here is CATSPRGGHPGNIQYF. In DNA, the CDR3 is TGTGCCACCAGCCCCCGGGGGGGGCACCCTGGCAACATTCAGTACTTC.

CDR3 DNA sequence: TGTGCCAGCAGTTTAGGGAGGTTACGCACGCAGTATTTT. As protein: CASSLGRLRTQYF. The V and J genes are TRBV12-3 or TRBV12-4 and TRBJ2-3, with D maybe TRBD2 (5 bases). Trimming removed 1 base from V and 9 bases from J, with 11 bases in between. The CDR3 has 13 amino acids.

The rearrangement joins TRBV18 to TRBJ1-4; D gene ambiguous. This CDR3 has 14 amino acids. The V end was cut by 8 bases, the J end by 1 base, with 11 bases between. In germline, CDR1 is KGHSH, CDR2 LQKENI. Written as DNA, the CDR3 is TGTGCCAGCCGATGGGGAGGAACTAATGAAAAACTGTTTTTT. This sequence encodes CASRWGGTNEKLFF.

J is TRBJ1-4 and V is TRBV7-2; 8 bases match TRBD1. Germline V lookup: CDR1 SGHTA, CDR2 FQGNSA. The CDR3 has 16 residues. V dropped 4 bases and J dropped 8; count of bases not matched to a gene: 12. The CDR3 DNA reads as TGTGCCAGCAGCTCGGACAGGGCTGGGGGCCGCGAAAAACTGTTTTTT. Translated: CASSSDRAGGREKLFF.

This clone has more than one count but fewer than ten. This chain joins TRBV28 and TRBJ1-5, with 7 bases matching TRBD1. CDR1 and CDR2 (germline): MDHEN, SYDVKM. The CDR3 runs to 15 residues. V trimming: 7 bases; J trimming: 0 bases; junction bases outside the gene matches: 6. The CDR3 region is CASTTGTVSNQPQHF. CDR3 coding DNA: TGTGCCAGCACCACCGGGACAGTTAGCAATCAGCCCCAGCATTTT.

V is TRBV27 and J is TRBJ2-3; 10 nucleotides line up with TRBD1. The V and J ends lost 4 bases and 1 base, in that order; junction bases with no gene match: 5. Germline CDR1 MNHEY, CDR2 SMNVEV (reference sequence). The CDR3 is 16 residues long. CDR3 in DNA: TGTGCCAGCAGTTCGGGACAGGGGTGGGGCACAGATACGCAGTATTTT. Translating gives CASSSGQGWGTDTQYF.

DNA for the CDR3: TGTGCCAGCAGCTTAGTACAGGGGACTAATGAAAAACTGTTTTTT. This sequence encodes CASSLVQGTNEKLFF. The chain uses TRBV7-7 and TRBJ1-4, with 7 bases aligning to TRBD1. V shed 1 base and J 2 bases; nucleotides not matched to a gene: 1. Germline assignment: CDR1 SSHAT and CDR2 FNYEAQ (reference sequence). This CDR3 region has 15 residues. The full variable domain, rest sourced from reference TRBV7-7 and TRBJ1-4, is GAGVSQSPRYKVTKRGQDVTLRCDPISSHATLYWYQQALGQGPEFLTYFNYEAQPDKSGLPSDRFSAERPEGSISTLTIQRTEQRDSAMYRCASSLVQGTNEKLFFGSGTQLSVL.

This chain joins TRBV10-3 and TRBJ1-5; 8 bases match TRBD1. With 6 bases clipped from V and 4 bases from J, the junction kept 2 bases outside the gene matches. Germline loops: CDR1 ENHRY, CDR2 SYGVKD. This CDR3 is 13 amino acids long. Here the CDR3 DNA reads TGTGCCATCAGCGGGACAGGTAATCAGCCCCAGCATTTT. Amino acids: CAISGTGNQPQHF.

CDR3 loop: CASSPTGTLNTEAFF. In DNA, the CDR3 is TGTGCCAGCAGCCCAACCGGGACACTTAACACTGAAGCTTTCTTT. The V gene is TRBV7-8, the J gene TRBJ1-1, with a weak D call TRBD1 (6 bases). The CDR3 loop spans 15 amino acids. Looked up from germline, CDR1 is SGHVS and CDR2 is FQNEAQ. Trimming stripped 5 bases from V and 2 bases from J, with 15 bases between.

The V call is TRBV7-3, the J call TRBJ2-1; 8 bases are a match to TRBD2. This CDR3 region has 15 residues. V lost 2 bases to trimming and J lost 0 bases; unmatched junction nucleotides: 0. Germline-derived CDR1 and CDR2 are SGHTA and FQGTGA. DNA for the CDR3: TGTGCCAGCAGCTTAGGGACTAGCTCCTACAATGAGCAGTTCTTC. Residues: CASSLGTSSYNEQFF.

The chain joins TRBV2 to TRBJ1-2; D is unresolved. The germline CDR1 and CDR2 sequences are SNHLY and FYNNEI. This CDR3 comprises 15 residues. Trimming removed 3 bases at V and 4 bases at J, with 15 bases between. CDR3 bases: TGTGCCAGCAGTGATGCCCTACGGGTGAGCTATGGCTACACCTTC. Translated, it gives CASSDALRVSYGYTF.